This entry concerns a single TCR beta chain. These data are taken from a study of T cell changes during pregnancy in multiple sclerosis. V trimming: 7 bases; J trimming: 4 bases; junction bases outside the gene matches: 3. CDR1 is MGHDK and CDR2 is SYGVNS in the germline V gene. The CDR3 consists of 13 residues. Sequencing was performed with immunoSEQ multiplex PCR; in TCRdb, only in-frame clones are kept and a portion is missing. The sample carries around 45,000 clones, roughly 90% recorded once. The chain uses TRBV25-1 and TRBJ2-1; 8 bases map to TRBD2. The specimen was CD4+ T cells from peripheral blood mononuclear cells, collected in the third trimester of pregnancy. The clonotype comes from a female donor with multiple sclerosis, enrolled in a pregnancy study. CDR3 DNA: TGTGCCAGCATGCCTAGCGGGTACAATGAGCAGTTCTTC. This codes for CASMPSGYNEQFF. The complete variable domain, with remaining parts taken from reference TRBV25-1 and TRBJ2-1, reads EADIYQTPRYLVIGTGKKITLECSQTMGHDKMYWYQQDPGMELHLIHYSYGVNSTEKGDLSSESTVSRIRTEHFPLTLESARPSHTSQYLCASMPSGYNEQFFGPGTRLTVL.